The T cell receptor (beta chain) under discussion was sequenced for a study of blood T cell repertoires in COVID-19. Study-wide background: Samples of COVID-19 (acute and convalescent) were obtained from the United States, Italy and Spain. T cells, B-cell-depleted T cells, or PBMCs provided the cDNA or gDNA that served as material.

Study members were between about 18 and 95 years old and lived in some 26 US regions. The CDR3 covers 16 residues. Germline CDR1 and CDR2: SEHNR and FQNEAQ (reference sequence). V trimming: 4 bases; J trimming: 3 bases; junction bases outside the gene matches: 6. Authors' methods: Reference gene primer amplification in the assay estimated nucleated cell counts. Sequencing used immunoSEQ multiplex PCR; TCRdb keeps in-frame clones, though not all of them. The V and J calls and clone size were taken over from that table, and D and trimming were inferred from the DNA. This table has 200,000 to 250,000 clones, 82% appearing once.

The sequence came from a woman aged 55 to 70 who had recovered from COVID-19. Sequenced material: PBMCs or T cells enriched from blood (not recorded which). The chain has TRBV7-9 and TRBJ1-4; TRBD1 agrees at 9 bases. CDR3 sequence: CASSSGTGSANEKLFF. CDR3 sequence (DNA): TGTGCCAGCAGCTCCGGGACAGGGTCGGCTAATGAAAAACTGTTTTTT.